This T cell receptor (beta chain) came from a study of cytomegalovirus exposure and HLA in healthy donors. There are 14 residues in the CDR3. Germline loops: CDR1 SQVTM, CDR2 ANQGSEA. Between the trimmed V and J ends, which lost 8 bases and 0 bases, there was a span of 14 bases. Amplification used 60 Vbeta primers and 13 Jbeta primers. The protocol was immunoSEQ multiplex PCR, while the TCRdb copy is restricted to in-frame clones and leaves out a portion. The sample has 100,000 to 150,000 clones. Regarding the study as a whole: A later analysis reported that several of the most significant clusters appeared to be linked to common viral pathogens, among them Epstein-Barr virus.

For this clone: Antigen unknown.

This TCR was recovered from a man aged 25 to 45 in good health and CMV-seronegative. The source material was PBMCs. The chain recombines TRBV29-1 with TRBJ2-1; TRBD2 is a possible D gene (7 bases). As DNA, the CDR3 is TGCAGCCTAGAGGGGGGGAGCTCCTACAATGAGCAGTTCTTC. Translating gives CSLEGGSSYNEQFF.